These T cell receptor beta chains were read from a single sample in a study of blood T cells in healthy people across ages. A single record per CDR3 protein comes from TCRdb applying MiXCR to the 5' RACE reads. The table has approximately 900,000 distinct CDR3 sequences, 25% to 30% seen once; the top ten hold 10%. These data also formed part of another study, on T cells of mothers and their children.

Sample: blood. The receptor source for this set is a woman aged 40 to 50 in good health. CDR3s include the opening cysteine and the closing phenylalanine or tryptophan. D genes are given only for firm matches. Rows give clone size only sometimes, using once, few, many, or a class for an expanded clone.

clone size	D gene	J gene	V gene	CDR3 protein	CDR3 DNA
many	-	TRBJ1-6	TRBV7-2	CASNGYGNSPLHF	TGTGCCAGCAACGGATATGGAAATTCACCCCTCCACTTT
few	-	TRBJ2-1	TRBV4-1	CASSQEYTGSNEQFF	TGCGCCAGCAGCCAAGAGTACACCGGGTCCAATGAGCAGTTCTTC
few	-	TRBJ2-3	TRBV7-2	CASSLAGGLSQYF	TGTGCCAGCAGCTTAGCGGGGGGGCTATCGCAGTATTTT
-	-	TRBJ2-5	TRBV20-1	CSAGEGGAETQYF	TGCAGTGCTGGAGAGGGTGGGGCAGAGACCCAGTACTTC
-	-	TRBJ1-2	TRBV20-1	CSAKSMGLTNYGYTF	TGCAGTGCTAAATCAATGGGGCTGACTAACTATGGCTACACCTTC
-	-	TRBJ2-3	TRBV12-3/TRBV12-4	CASRVRPYEQYF	TGTGCCAGCAGAGTGCGACCCTACGAGCAGTATTTT
-	-	TRBJ1-2	TRBV27	CASSRQGSYGYTF	TGTGCCAGCAGTCGGCAGGGAAGCTATGGCTACACCTTC
-	-	TRBJ2-2	TRBV20-1	CSARGSAGTGELFF	TGCAGTGCTAGAGGGTCGGCGGGTACCGGGGAGCTGTTTTTT
-	TRBD2	TRBJ2-3	TRBV20-1	CSAPGLAGPWDTQYF	TGCAGTGCTCCAGGACTAGCGGGGCCGTGGGATACGCAGTATTTT
few	-	TRBJ1-1	TRBV20-1	CIRGGSANMNTEAFF	TGCATCCGCGGGGGCAGCGCCAACATGAACACTGAAGCTTTCTTT
few	TRBD1	TRBJ1-5	TRBV20-1	CSAQTDRASNQPQHF	TGCAGTGCCCAAACGGACAGGGCCAGCAATCAGCCCCAGCATTTT
-	TRBD1	TRBJ1-4	TRBV5-1	CASSFGQGPSSGEKLFF	TGCGCCAGCAGCTTTGGACAGGGACCCTCCAGTGGCGAAAAACTGTTTTTT
many	TRBD1	TRBJ1-2	TRBV27	CASSFRVGIARDRNGYTF	TGTGCCAGCAGTTTTAGGGTGGGAATAGCCCGGGACAGGAATGGCTACACCTTC
few	TRBD1	TRBJ2-7	TRBV19	CASSIGGTGGFYEQYF	TGTGCCAGTAGTATAGGCGGGACAGGGGGCTTCTACGAGCAGTACTTC
-	-	TRBJ2-2	TRBV15	CATAETGYPGELFF	TGTGCCACAGCGGAAACAGGGTACCCCGGGGAGCTGTTTTTT
-	TRBD1	TRBJ1-2	TRBV20-1	CSAMSSGTGAYGYTF	TGCAGTGCTATGAGCTCGGGGACAGGGGCCTATGGCTACACCTTC
-	-	TRBJ1-5	TRBV28	CASSIQSFQPQHF	TGTGCCAGCAGTATCCAGAGCTTCCAGCCCCAGCATTTT
-	-	TRBJ2-2	TRBV6-4	CASSDGAGANTGELFF	TGTGCCAGCAGTGACGGGGCAGGGGCGAACACCGGGGAGCTGTTTTTT
-	-	TRBJ1-5	TRBV7-2	CAGSLGILSRGGGETQHF	TGTGCCGGCAGCTTAGGGATCCTGTCGCGGGGGGGCGGGGAGACCCAGCATTTT
-	-	TRBJ1-4	TRBV15	CATTSLAETAGEKLFF	TGTGCCACCACCTCTTTGGCCGAGACAGCGGGCGAAAAACTGTTTTTT
-	-	TRBJ1-1	TRBV6-1	CASSEPTGTAEAFF	TGTGCCAGCAGTGAACCCACCGGGACGGCTGAAGCTTTCTTT
-	TRBD2	TRBJ2-7	TRBV7-9	CASRLGGTGDEQYF	TGTGCCAGCAGGCTGGGGGGGACTGGAGACGAGCAGTACTTC
many	-	TRBJ2-7	TRBV29-1	CSVGGIGQQSSYEQYF	TGCAGCGTTGGGGGAATAGGACAGCAGAGCTCCTACGAGCAGTACTTC
-	-	TRBJ2-1	TRBV9	CASSATPGFSSYNEQFF	TGTGCCAGCAGCGCCACTCCAGGGTTTAGCTCCTACAATGAGCAGTTCTTC
-	-	TRBJ1-6	TRBV30	CAWSRSLYNSPRHF	TGTGCCTGGAGCAGGAGCCTCTATAATTCACCCCGCCACTTT
few	TRBD2	TRBJ2-1	TRBV20-1	CSARGLAGEISYNEQFF	TGCAGTGCTAGAGGACTAGCGGGGGAGATTTCCTACAATGAGCAGTTCTTC
-	-	TRBJ1-5	TRBV16	CASSHPSPPQHF	TGTGCCAGCAGCCACCCCTCTCCGCCCCAGCATTTT
once	TRBD2	TRBJ2-7	TRBV28	CASSGTNTRYEQYF	TGTGCCAGCAGTGGGACTAATACGCGCTACGAGCAGTACTTC
-	-	TRBJ1-3	TRBV30	CAWSLTGNTIYF	TGTGCCTGGAGTCTGACTGGAAACACCATATATTTT
-	TRBD2	TRBJ2-3	TRBV7-2	CASSVLAGGFPSTDTQYF	TGTGCCAGCAGCGTACTAGCGGGGGGGTTCCCTAGCACAGATACGCAGTATTTT
many	-	TRBJ2-2	TRBV5-1	CASSLGPNTGELFF	TGCGCCAGCAGCCTGGGCCCTAACACCGGGGAGCTGTTTTTT